The 10 T cell receptor beta chains given below trace back to one sample, sequenced in a study of patients and donors after allogeneic stem cell transplantation. One entry per CDR3 protein results from TCRdb running MiXCR on the RT-PCR reads. The sample has approximately 160,000 distinct CDR3 sequences; approximately 28% are singletons. What was sequenced was blood, either unsorted or a sorted T cell fraction (not recorded which). The receptors were gathered from a human donor who was either an allogeneic HSCT recipient or a stem cell or donor lymphocyte infusion donor (not recorded which). It is not recorded whose cells these are; they may come from a transplant donor.

The CDR3 is CASSLGRASGNEQFF. The CDR3 nucleotides read TGTGCCAGCAGCTTGGGCCGGGCTAGCGGGAACGAGCAGTTCTTC. The chain is built from TRBV5-8 and TRBJ2-1, with 9 nucleotides matching TRBD2. Germline V lookup: CDR1 SGHTS, CDR2 YDEGEE. V shed 0 bases and J 10 bases; nucleotides not matched to a gene: 8. This CDR3 spans 15 amino acids.

This clonotype was picked up a small number of times. The chain uses TRBV7-9 and TRBJ1-5; TRBD1 matches at 7 bases. V was pared by 5 bases and J by 10 bases, with 5 bases of the junction left unmatched. CDR3 length equals 12 residues. The germline CDR1 and CDR2 sequences are SEHNR and FQNEAQ (reference sequence). The CDR3 DNA reads as TGTGCCAGCAGCCCGACAGGGAAACCCCAGCATTTT. This translates into CASSPTGKPQHF.

The V call is TRBV25-1, the J call TRBJ1-4; D remains ambiguous. Germline values: CDR1 MGHDK, CDR2 SYGVNS. The CDR3 length is 16 residues. V was trimmed by 2 bases and J by 0 bases, leaving 10 bases between them. As DNA, the CDR3 is TGTGCCAGCAGTGAACGGGGTAGCGCAACTAATGAAAAACTGTTTTTT. It codes for CASSERGSATNEKLFF.

The V and J genes are TRBV5-1 and TRBJ2-5; D possibly corresponds to TRBD1 (5 bases). Deletions cut 0 bases from V and 5 bases from J, with 14 bases between. The germline V gene encodes CDR1 SGHRS and CDR2 YFSETQ. The CDR3 is 15 amino acids. Here the CDR3 reads CASSLGQGLWETQYF. The CDR3 coding sequence is TGCGCCAGCAGCTTGGGGCAGGGCCTATGGGAGACCCAGTACTTC.

This rearrangement joins TRBV9 to TRBJ1-3, with unresolved D. The CDR3 extends over 13 amino acids. V was clipped by 4 bases and J by 2 bases, with 7 bases between them. CDR1 is SGDLS and CDR2 is YYNGEE in the germline V gene. CDR3 nucleotide sequence: TGTGCCAGCAGCTCCGCCCCTGGAAACACCATATATTTT. It encodes CASSSAPGNTIYF.

The gene calls are TRBV4-3 and TRBJ2-7; D might be TRBD2 (7 bases). The V end lost 1 base, the J end lost 8 bases, and 18 bases lay between the germline ends. This CDR3 is 15 amino acids long. Germline V lookup: CDR1 LGHNA, CDR2 YSLEER. CDR3 sequence (DNA): TGCGCCAGCAGCCAAGTGGTCGGGGGGCTATACCAGCAGTACTTC. Its translation is CASSQVVGGLYQQYF.

This clonotype occurred a few times. The V call is TRBV27, the J call TRBJ2-7; no clear D. The germline V and J ends were trimmed by 2 bases and 2 bases, with 7 bases remaining between them. The germline V gene has CDR1 MNHEY and CDR2 SMNVEV (reference sequence). The CDR3 runs to 13 residues. CDR3 bases: TGTGCCAGCAGTTTAGCAGGAACCTACGAGCAGTACTTC. This gives the protein CASSLAGTYEQYF.

V is TRBV6-5 and J is TRBJ1-6; TRBD1 matches at 7 bases. Germline lookup yields CDR1 MNHEY and CDR2 SVGAGI. Unmatched junction bases numbered 6, after V lost 0 bases and J lost 10 bases. This CDR3 comprises 15 residues. Written as DNA, the CDR3 is TGTGCCAGCAGTTACTCGAAGAGACAGGGCTCACCCCTCCACTTT. Encoded protein: CASSYSKRQGSPLHF.

A single count supports this clonotype. This rearrangement joins TRBV12-3 or TRBV12-4 to TRBJ2-7; D uncertain. V gave up 7 bases and J gave up 6 bases, with 16 bases separating them. The CDR3 has 13 residues. The CDR3 bases are TGTGCCAGCACCCACTATGAAGGCAGCGAGCAGTACTTC. This codes for CASTHYEGSEQYF.

This rearrangement joins TRBV6-5 to TRBJ2-5; D perhaps matches TRBD2 (5 bases). The germline V gene encodes CDR1 MNHEY and CDR2 SVGAGI. The CDR3 runs to 15 residues. Trimming removed 0 bases from V and 5 bases from J, with 13 bases in between. For the CDR3, the DNA is TGTGCCAGCAGTTACTCGAAGGGAGAAGGGGAGACCCAGTACTTC. This gives the protein CASSYSKGEGETQYF.